Sequencing of this TCR beta chain was carried out in a study of response to subunit inactivated influenza vaccine. TCRdb recomputed calls from the RT-PCR reads with MiXCR, one row per CDR3 protein. The sample carries under 750,000 distinct CDR3 sequences, approximately 12% recorded once. The table lists this clonotype with many counts. V was pared by 1 base and J by 2 bases, with 21 bases between. CDR3 length: 18 residues. This sequence was found in a man aged 50 or older who received an inactivated influenza vaccine. The genes are TRBV12-3 or TRBV12-4 and TRBJ2-7, with D perhaps assigned TRBD1 or TRBD2 (5 bases each). This specimen consisted of PBMCs from blood, obtained on the day of vaccination. The CDR3 nucleotides read TGTGCCAGCAGTTTAGGGGGACCGTGGGGGACGGAGCCCTACGAGCAGTACTTC. Translated: CASSLGGPWGTEPYEQYF.